Each of the 15 T cell receptor beta chains below was sequenced from the same sample in a study of persistence of HIV-infected CD4 T cells. Overlapping HIV-1 Gag 15-mer peptides at around 1 ug per peptide per mL were used. CD40L-negative CD69-negative CD45RO-high memory CD4+ T cells were sorted as populations depleted of antigen-responding cells. Sequencing used immunoSEQ version 4 in survey mode. Assay: immunoSEQ multiplex PCR; the TCRdb copy retains only in-frame clones and omits some. The sample includes 50,000 to 65,000 clones, over 60% of them seen just once. These TCRs are of unknown antigen specificity. The sample here was CD4+ T cells sorted from PBMCs after approximately 18-hour stimulation, taken from a patient who received antiretroviral therapy. These receptors were obtained from an adult man with HIV who was CMV-seropositive.

The chain employs TRBV5-1 and TRBJ2-2; D not resolved. Trimming cost V 4 bases and J 4 bases, with 5 bases left between them. The CDR3 loop spans 12 amino acids. Germline lookup yields CDR1 SGHRS and CDR2 YFSETQ. This CDR3 is CASSHGTGELFF. CDR3 sequence (DNA): TGCGCCAGCAGCCACGGCACCGGGGAGCTGTTTTTT.

The chain has TRBV5-6 and TRBJ1-2, with TRBD1 identical over 9 bases. Per the germline V gene, CDR1 is SGHDT and CDR2 is YYEEEE. Germline trimming cut 4 bases from V and 2 bases from J; bases unmatched to any gene: 3. This CDR3 is 14 amino acids long. The CDR3 DNA is TGTGCCAGCAGCCCGGGACAGGGAAACTATGGCTACACCTTC. Its protein product is CASSPGQGNYGYTF. The full variable domain, in which reference TRBV5-6 and TRBJ1-2 provide the parts outside the CDR3, is DAGVTQSPTHLIKTRGQQVTLRCSPKSGHDTVSWYQQALGQGPQFIFQYYEEEERQRGNFPDRFSGHQFPNYSSELNVNALLLGDSALYLCASSPGQGNYGYTFGSGTRLTVV.

This chain connects TRBV5-4 to TRBJ1-1; 10 bases fit TRBD1. The CDR3 extends over 16 amino acids. The germline gives CDR1 SGHNT, CDR2 YYREEE (reference sequence). With V trimmed by 4 bases and J by 1 base, 7 bases remained unmatched. CDR3 residues: CASSVRDRGSNTEAFF. In DNA, the CDR3 is TGTGCCAGCAGCGTCCGGGACAGGGGATCGAACACTGAAGCTTTCTTT.

A few counts support this clone. The chain recombines TRBV9 with TRBJ1-6; D call uncertain. V shed 4 bases and J shed 10 bases, with 15 bases lying between them. Germline loops: CDR1 SGDLS, CDR2 YYNGEE. The CDR3 sequence is 14 residues long. The chain's CDR3 is CASSPRSTGSPLHF. CDR3 bases: TGTGCCAGCAGCCCCCGTTCCACCGGGTCACCCCTCCACTTT.

This clone was detected once. The rearrangement links TRBV7-3 to TRBJ2-3; 7 bases map to TRBD1. The CDR3 consists of 12 residues. The trim removed 4 bases at V and 9 bases at J, leaving 4 bases unmatched. The V gene's germline CDR1 is SGHTA and CDR2 FQGTGA. CDR3 protein: CASSSTGNTQYF. CDR3 DNA: TGTGCCAGCAGCTCGACAGGGAACACGCAGTATTTT.

This chain connects TRBV29-1 to TRBJ2-1; the match to TRBD1 covers 8 bases. Trimming at V came to 5 bases and at J to 6 bases, leaving 6 bases not matched to a gene. The CDR3 has 13 amino acids. Germline V gene data show CDR1 as SQVTM and CDR2 as ANQGSEA. The CDR3 DNA follows: TGCAGCGTTTTGACAGGGGTCTTCAATGAGCAGTTCTTC. Protein product: CSVLTGVFNEQFF.

This clone was detected once. The rearrangement uses TRBV18 and TRBJ1-1, with D hard to call. Per the germline V gene, CDR1 is KGHSH and CDR2 is LQKENI. V was trimmed by 1 base and J by 0 bases, leaving 6 bases between them. CDR3 length: 14 amino acids. The chain's CDR3 is CASSPLPMNTEAFF. The CDR3 nucleotides read TGTGCCAGCTCACCACTACCTATGAACACTGAAGCTTTCTTT.

In its sample, this clone was seen a few times. The V and J genes are TRBV10-2 and TRBJ2-7; 8 bases line up with TRBD1. V lost 6 bases and J lost 0; bases outside the gene matches: 7. Germline V gives CDR1 WSHSY, CDR2 SAAADI. The CDR3 sequence is 15 residues long. The CDR3 coding sequence is TGCGCCAGCAGGGCCGGGACAGGTGTCTCCTACGAGCAGTACTTC. Protein product: CASRAGTGVSYEQYF.

The V call is TRBV6-5, the J call TRBJ2-7; no clear D. CDR1 is MNHEY, CDR2 SVGAGI, per germline. Trimming took off 7 bases at V and 4 bases at J, with 11 bases between the two ends. The CDR3 is 12 residues long. CDR3: CASTVTQYEQYF. Written as DNA, the CDR3 is TGTGCCAGCACCGTGACCCAGTACGAGCAGTACTTC.

The chain has TRBV20-1 and TRBJ2-1; no reliable D call. In germline, CDR1 is DFQATT, CDR2 SNEGSKA (reference sequence). The V end lost 5 bases, the J end lost 6 bases, and 8 bases lay between the germline ends. The CDR3 consists of 11 residues. The CDR3 nucleotides read TGCAGTGCTCACATAGGCAATGAGCAGTTCTTC. Its protein product is CSAHIGNEQFF.

This clone was seen once. J is TRBJ1-6 and V is TRBV27, with D possibly TRBD1 on 5 matching bases. This CDR3 region has 11 residues. V shed 7 bases and J shed 13 bases, with 11 bases lying between them. Germline assignment: CDR1 MNHEY and CDR2 SMNVEV (reference sequence). In DNA, the CDR3 is TGTGCCAGCACCTCATGGGGGCCCCTCCACTTT. Amino acid sequence: CASTSWGPLHF.

This chain joins TRBV18 and TRBJ1-5; D call uncertain. Trimming shortened V by 1 base and J by 2 bases, and 9 bases separated the two germline ends. The CDR3 is 15 amino acids. Germline CDR1 KGHSH, CDR2 LQKENI. The CDR3 loop reads CASSPQGFGNQPQHF. DNA for the CDR3: TGTGCCAGCTCACCACAGGGTTTTGGCAATCAGCCCCAGCATTTT.

V is TRBV5-1 and J is TRBJ2-1; possibly TRBD1 for D (6 bases). Germline CDR1 reads SGHRS; CDR2 reads YFSETQ. Between the trimmed V and J ends, which lost 0 bases and 5 bases, there was a span of 9 bases. The CDR3 is 14 amino acids. The CDR3 sequence is CASSLDRANNEQFF. In DNA form, the CDR3 reads TGCGCCAGCAGCTTGGACAGGGCAAACAATGAGCAGTTCTTC.

This sequence joins TRBV2 and TRBJ2-4, with TRBD1 matching 8 bases. The V and J ends lost 5 bases and 5 bases, in that order; junction bases with no gene match: 8. This CDR3 is 15 amino acids long. CDR1 is SNHLY, CDR2 FYNNEI, per germline. The CDR3 spells CASSMEDRVENIQYF. In DNA form, the CDR3 reads TGTGCCAGCAGTATGGAGGACAGGGTGGAAAACATTCAGTACTTC.

This clone was detected only a few times. The chain combines TRBV10-2 with TRBJ1-2; D is perhaps TRBD1 (5 bases). Germline loops: CDR1 WSHSY, CDR2 SAAADI. Trimming removed 0 bases at V and 2 bases at J, with 13 bases between. The length of the CDR3 is 16 residues. The CDR3, as DNA: TGCGCCAGCAGTGAGTCCCGGGCAGGGACGAACTATGGCTACACCTTC. Its protein is CASSESRAGTNYGYTF.